This is a list of T cell receptor beta chains from one sample in a study of cytomegalovirus exposure and HLA in healthy donors. Measured with immunoSEQ multiplex PCR; TCRdb has only the in-frame clones, and not every one. This sample has some 170,000 clones, with less than 90% found just once. The sample taken for sequencing was PBMCs. The origin of the receptors is a woman between 18 and 29 years old in good health and CMV-seronegative. CDR3s include the opening cysteine and the closing phenylalanine or tryptophan. Each record gives: D gene, J gene, clone size, V gene, CDR3 DNA, CDR3 protein. D genes are given only for firm matches. Clone size is shown for a subset of rows, as once, few, many or a class of expanded clone.

d_gene: -
j_gene: TRBJ2-7
abundance: -
v_gene: TRBV7-3
CDR3nt: TGTGCCAGCAGCTTCCCCGGGACTCTCTACGAGCAGTACTTC
CDR3aa: CASSFPGTLYEQYF

d_gene: TRBD1
j_gene: TRBJ1-4
abundance: -
v_gene: TRBV7-9
CDR3nt: TGTGCCAGCAGCTTATCGGCCGGGACAGATAATGAAAAACTGTTTTTT
CDR3aa: CASSLSAGTDNEKLFF

d_gene: -
j_gene: TRBJ1-5
abundance: -
v_gene: TRBV2
CDR3nt: TGTGCCAGCAGTGAGGAGGAGGGAGGGCAGCCCCAGCATTTT
CDR3aa: CASSEEEGGQPQHF

d_gene: -
j_gene: TRBJ2-5
abundance: -
v_gene: TRBV12-5
CDR3nt: TGTGCTAGTGGTTTGGCCGGGTGGGAGACCCAGTACTTC
CDR3aa: CASGLAGWETQYF

d_gene: -
j_gene: TRBJ2-7
abundance: -
v_gene: TRBV6-5
CDR3nt: TGTGCCAGCAGTTTAAATATGGGTCCGGGGGAGCAGTACTTC
CDR3aa: CASSLNMGPGEQYF

d_gene: -
j_gene: TRBJ2-5
abundance: -
v_gene: TRBV5-1
CDR3nt: TGCGCCAGCAGCTTGGTGGCCGGGGATCGAGAGACCCAGTACTTC
CDR3aa: CASSLVAGDRETQYF

d_gene: TRBD2
j_gene: TRBJ2-3
abundance: -
v_gene: TRBV7-2
CDR3nt: TGTGCCAGCAGCTTAGTGACTAGCGGGGGGGCAGATACGCAGTATTTT
CDR3aa: CASSLVTSGGADTQYF

d_gene: TRBD1
j_gene: TRBJ2-4
abundance: -
v_gene: TRBV6-5
CDR3nt: TGTGCCAGCAGTTCCGGGACAGGGGCTTTGGACATTCAGTACTTC
CDR3aa: CASSSGTGALDIQYF

d_gene: -
j_gene: TRBJ1-2
abundance: -
v_gene: TRBV29-1
CDR3nt: TGCAGCGTTGATAACCCCCAAGTGGCCCCTAACTATGGCTACACCTTC
CDR3aa: CSVDNPQVAPNYGYTF

d_gene: -
j_gene: TRBJ1-2
abundance: -
v_gene: TRBV7-2
CDR3nt: TGTGCCAGCAGCTTAGGTCCAGGGAACGGCTACACCTTC
CDR3aa: CASSLGPGNGYTF

d_gene: -
j_gene: TRBJ1-1
abundance: -
v_gene: TRBV11-3
CDR3nt: TGTGCCAGCAGCTTAGGCAGAAACACTGAAGCTTTCTTT
CDR3aa: CASSLGRNTEAFF

d_gene: TRBD1
j_gene: TRBJ2-7
abundance: -
v_gene: TRBV7-8
CDR3nt: TGTGCCAGCAGCTTTTACCGGGACAGTACCACCTACGAGCAGTACTTC
CDR3aa: CASSFYRDSTTYEQYF

d_gene: -
j_gene: TRBJ2-5
abundance: -
v_gene: TRBV6-1
CDR3nt: TGTGCCAGCAAGCAGGGAGAGACCCAGTACTTC
CDR3aa: CASKQGETQYF

d_gene: -
j_gene: TRBJ1-5
abundance: few
v_gene: TRBV15
CDR3nt: TGTGCCACCAGCAGAGACACAGGTCAGCCCCAGCATTTT
CDR3aa: CATSRDTGQPQHF

d_gene: -
j_gene: TRBJ2-1
abundance: -
v_gene: TRBV2
CDR3nt: TGTGCCAGCAGTGCCACTAGAGGTGAGCAGTTCTTC
CDR3aa: CASSATRGEQFF

d_gene: -
j_gene: TRBJ1-2
abundance: -
v_gene: TRBV7-9
CDR3nt: TGTGCCAGCGGAGAGACAGGACTGGACTATGGCTACACCTTC
CDR3aa: CASGETGLDYGYTF

d_gene: -
j_gene: TRBJ2-1
abundance: -
v_gene: TRBV7-2
CDR3nt: TGTGCCAGCAGCCGTACCCGGGCTAGCGCCGACAATGAGCAGTTCTTC
CDR3aa: CASSRTRASADNEQFF

d_gene: TRBD1
j_gene: TRBJ2-2
abundance: -
v_gene: TRBV11-2
CDR3nt: TGTGCCAGCAGCTTATACAGGGGGTGGCCGGACACCGGGGAGCTGTTTTTT
CDR3aa: CASSLYRGWPDTGELFF

d_gene: TRBD1
j_gene: TRBJ2-7
abundance: once
v_gene: TRBV18
CDR3nt: TGTGCCAGCTCACCCTCTTTGGGACAGGGGGCCTTAAGCTCCTACGAGCAGTACTTC
CDR3aa: CASSPSLGQGALSSYEQYF

d_gene: -
j_gene: TRBJ1-5
abundance: -
v_gene: TRBV28
CDR3nt: TGTGCCAGCAGTCTCCCCCGGGACACGGGGAAAGAGCCCCAGCATTTT
CDR3aa: CASSLPRDTGKEPQHF

d_gene: -
j_gene: TRBJ1-2
abundance: -
v_gene: TRBV19
CDR3nt: TGTGCCAGTAGCCGGTCCCCTACCGGGGGTGGAATCGGCTACACCTTC
CDR3aa: CASSRSPTGGGIGYTF

d_gene: -
j_gene: TRBJ2-7
abundance: -
v_gene: TRBV4-3
CDR3nt: TGCGCCAGCAGCCAAGGAGGCGCGGGGCAGTACGAGCAGTACTTC
CDR3aa: CASSQGGAGQYEQYF

d_gene: TRBD2
j_gene: TRBJ2-6
abundance: -
v_gene: TRBV5-1
CDR3nt: TGCGCCAGCAGCTCAGACGGACTAGCGGGGGGTTCTGGGGCCAACGTCCTGACTTTC
CDR3aa: CASSSDGLAGGSGANVLTF

d_gene: TRBD1
j_gene: TRBJ2-1
abundance: -
v_gene: TRBV10-2
CDR3nt: TGCGCCAGCAGTGCGAACAGGGGGCGCAGGAATGAGCAGTTCTTC
CDR3aa: CASSANRGRRNEQFF

d_gene: -
j_gene: TRBJ2-7
abundance: few
v_gene: TRBV30
CDR3nt: TGTGCCTGGAGTGTATTCGGAGAATCCTACGAGCAGTACTTC
CDR3aa: CAWSVFGESYEQYF

d_gene: -
j_gene: TRBJ1-2
abundance: -
v_gene: TRBV6-1
CDR3nt: TGTGCCAGCAGTGGTGGCCACGGATTCAGGGGAAACTATGGCTACACCTTC
CDR3aa: CASSGGHGFRGNYGYTF

d_gene: TRBD1
j_gene: TRBJ1-6
abundance: -
v_gene: TRBV7-8
CDR3nt: TGTGCCAGCAGCTCAATATGGGGACAGGCAATGAGTTCACCCCTCCACTTT
CDR3aa: CASSSIWGQAMSSPLHF

d_gene: -
j_gene: TRBJ1-4
abundance: -
v_gene: TRBV6-1
CDR3nt: TGTGCCAGCAGACTCTCAGGGTCGGCTAATGAAAAACTGTTTTTT
CDR3aa: CASRLSGSANEKLFF

d_gene: -
j_gene: TRBJ1-5
abundance: -
v_gene: TRBV5-6
CDR3nt: TGTGCCAGCAGCCGCCGTTGGGCCCTCGATCAGCCCCAGCATTTT
CDR3aa: CASSRRWALDQPQHF

d_gene: -
j_gene: TRBJ2-1
abundance: once
v_gene: TRBV7-6
CDR3nt: TGTGCCAGCAGCCTAGACACCGCCTACAATGAGCAGTTCTTC
CDR3aa: CASSLDTAYNEQFF

d_gene: -
j_gene: TRBJ1-1
abundance: -
v_gene: TRBV7-2
CDR3nt: TGTGCCAGCAGCTTACAGGGGTGGGACACTGAAGCTTTCTTT
CDR3aa: CASSLQGWDTEAFF

d_gene: TRBD2
j_gene: TRBJ2-7
abundance: -
v_gene: TRBV19
CDR3nt: TGTGCCAGTAGTATCCAGGCTAGCGGGTACTACGAGCAGTACTTC
CDR3aa: CASSIQASGYYEQYF

d_gene: TRBD2
j_gene: TRBJ2-1
abundance: -
v_gene: TRBV7-2
CDR3nt: TGTGCCAGCAGCCGTAGCGGGGCCTACAATGAGCAGTTCTTC
CDR3aa: CASSRSGAYNEQFF

d_gene: -
j_gene: TRBJ2-5
abundance: -
v_gene: TRBV4-1
CDR3nt: TGCGCCAGCAGCCAAGGGCAGGGGGGTTACCAAGAGACCCAGTACTTC
CDR3aa: CASSQGQGGYQETQYF

d_gene: -
j_gene: TRBJ2-1
abundance: once
v_gene: TRBV6-1
CDR3nt: TGTGCCAGCAGGAGATTATACAATGAGCAGTTCTTC
CDR3aa: CASRRLYNEQFF

d_gene: -
j_gene: TRBJ1-1
abundance: -
v_gene: TRBV9
CDR3nt: TGTGCCAGCAGCATAAGCGACAGGTTGGACACTGAAGCTTTCTTT
CDR3aa: CASSISDRLDTEAFF

d_gene: -
j_gene: TRBJ2-3
abundance: once
v_gene: TRBV11-3
CDR3nt: TGTGCCAGCAGCTTAGGAGGGATCACAGATACGCAGTATTTT
CDR3aa: CASSLGGITDTQYF

d_gene: -
j_gene: TRBJ2-7
abundance: -
v_gene: TRBV28
CDR3nt: TGTGCCAGCACCCAAAGGGGGATTCTTCGGGGCTTTTCCGAGCAGTACTTC
CDR3aa: CASTQRGILRGFSEQYF

d_gene: TRBD1
j_gene: TRBJ2-5
abundance: -
v_gene: TRBV6-1
CDR3nt: TGTGCCAGCAGTGATGGGGACAGGGACTTCTTTTACCAAGAGACCCAGTACTTC
CDR3aa: CASSDGDRDFFYQETQYF

d_gene: TRBD1
j_gene: TRBJ1-3
abundance: -
v_gene: TRBV7-9
CDR3nt: TGTGCCAGCAGCTCTCGACAGGGGTTAGACACCATATATTTT
CDR3aa: CASSSRQGLDTIYF

d_gene: -
j_gene: TRBJ2-1
abundance: once
v_gene: TRBV7-2
CDR3nt: TGTGCCAGCAGCTTAGACCACATAAGGGGTCATGAGCAGTTCTTC
CDR3aa: CASSLDHIRGHEQFF

d_gene: -
j_gene: TRBJ1-1
abundance: -
v_gene: TRBV5-1
CDR3nt: TGCGCCAGCAATCGGGGTCAGGCGGGCACTGAAGCTTTCTTT
CDR3aa: CASNRGQAGTEAFF

d_gene: TRBD1
j_gene: TRBJ1-4
abundance: -
v_gene: TRBV7-9
CDR3nt: TGTGCCAGCAGCCCCGGACAGGCTGTGGGGGAAAAACTGTTTTTT
CDR3aa: CASSPGQAVGEKLFF

d_gene: -
j_gene: TRBJ2-7
abundance: once
v_gene: TRBV2
CDR3nt: TGTGCCAGCGACGGTAGCGGCTCCTACGAGCAGTACTTC
CDR3aa: CASDGSGSYEQYF